This T cell receptor (beta chain) was sequenced for a study of glioma-infiltrating T cells after dendritic cell vaccination. V lost 7 bases to trimming and J lost 7 bases; unmatched junction nucleotides: 4. The CDR3 sequence is 13 residues long. Germline CDR1 reads LNHDA; CDR2 reads SQIVND (reference sequence). Generated by immunoSEQ multiplex PCR, the TCRdb table keeps only in-frame clones and is missing some. The sample has about 92,000 clones; about nine tenths are singletons. This clone has only a few counts. The source was blood, collected before dendritic cell vaccination. J is TRBJ1-6 and V is TRBV19, with 7 bases identical to TRBD1. This clonotype was sampled from a human donor with glioblastoma. This chain's CDR3 is CASNDRVNSPLHF. Here the CDR3 DNA reads TGTGCCAGTAACGACAGGGTAAATTCACCCCTCCACTTT.